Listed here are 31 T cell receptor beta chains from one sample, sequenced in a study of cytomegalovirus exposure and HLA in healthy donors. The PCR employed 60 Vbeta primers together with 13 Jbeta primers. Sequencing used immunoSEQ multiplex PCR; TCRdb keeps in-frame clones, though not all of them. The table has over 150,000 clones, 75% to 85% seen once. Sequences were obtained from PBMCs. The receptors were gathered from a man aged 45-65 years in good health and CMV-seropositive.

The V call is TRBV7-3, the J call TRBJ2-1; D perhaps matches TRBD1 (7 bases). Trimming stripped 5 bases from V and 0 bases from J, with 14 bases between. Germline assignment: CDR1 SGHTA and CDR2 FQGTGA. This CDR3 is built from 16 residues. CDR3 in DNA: TGTGCCAGCAGCCCGGGCCAGGGGGGCTCCTACAATGAGCAGTTCTTC. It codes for CASSPGQGGSYNEQFF.

The CDR3 nucleotides are TGTGCCATCAGACACCCGAACGGACAGGGGCCAGGGAGAAGCAATCAGCCCCAGCATTTT. Translation: CAIRHPNGQGPGRSNQPQHF. This chain links TRBV10-3 with TRBJ1-5; 9 bases line up with TRBD1. The germline gives CDR1 ENHRY, CDR2 SYGVKD. After removal of 6 bases from V and 1 base from J, the junction contained 19 bases not matched to a gene. The CDR3 consists of 20 residues.

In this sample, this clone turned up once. The CDR3: CASSPALGGPYEQYF. CDR3 nucleotide sequence: TGTGCCAGCAGTCCCGCGCTGGGAGGACCCTACGAGCAGTACTTC. The V gene is TRBV6-5, the J gene TRBJ2-7, with D perhaps TRBD2 (6 bases). The length of the CDR3 is 15 residues. The germline CDR1 and CDR2 sequences are MNHEY and SVGAGI. V lost 5 bases to trimming and J lost 2 bases, with 16 bases between them.

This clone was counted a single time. CDR3 sequence reads: CASSPRRTSGNTIYF. CDR3 coding DNA: TGTGCCAGCAGTCCCCGGAGGACCTCTGGAAACACCATATATTTT. The chain recombines TRBV6-1 with TRBJ1-3; D remains unclear. V was trimmed by 5 bases and J by 0 bases, leaving 11 bases between them. CDR1 and CDR2 (germline): MNHNS, SASEGT. This CDR3 is 15 amino acids long.

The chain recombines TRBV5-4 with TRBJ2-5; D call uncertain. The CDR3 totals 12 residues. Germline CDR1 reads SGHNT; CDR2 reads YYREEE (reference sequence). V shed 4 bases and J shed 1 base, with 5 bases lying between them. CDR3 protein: CASSPLQETQYF. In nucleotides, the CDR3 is TGTGCCAGCAGCCCCCTCCAAGAGACCCAGTACTTC.

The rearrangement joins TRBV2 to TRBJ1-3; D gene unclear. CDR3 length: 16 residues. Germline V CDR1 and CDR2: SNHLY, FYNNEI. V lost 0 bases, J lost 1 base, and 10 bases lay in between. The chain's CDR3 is CASSEALRFSGNTIYF. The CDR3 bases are TGTGCCAGCAGTGAAGCGCTGAGGTTTTCTGGAAACACCATATATTTT.

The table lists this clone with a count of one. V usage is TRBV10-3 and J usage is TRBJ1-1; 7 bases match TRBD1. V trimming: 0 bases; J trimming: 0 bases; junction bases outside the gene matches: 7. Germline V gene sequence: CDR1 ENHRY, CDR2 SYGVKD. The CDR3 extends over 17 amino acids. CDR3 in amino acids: CAISESRGRLMNTEAFF. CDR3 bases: TGTGCCATCAGTGAGTCAAGGGGGCGGTTGATGAACACTGAAGCTTTCTTT.

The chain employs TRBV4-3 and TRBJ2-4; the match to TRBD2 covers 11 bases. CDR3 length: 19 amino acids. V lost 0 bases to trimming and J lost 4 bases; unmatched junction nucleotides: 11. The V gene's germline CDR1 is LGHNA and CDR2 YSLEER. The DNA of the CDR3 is TGCGCCAGCAGCCAAGATAGTAGCGGGGGGGCCGGAGCAAAAAACATTCAGTACTTC. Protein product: CASSQDSSGGAGAKNIQYF.

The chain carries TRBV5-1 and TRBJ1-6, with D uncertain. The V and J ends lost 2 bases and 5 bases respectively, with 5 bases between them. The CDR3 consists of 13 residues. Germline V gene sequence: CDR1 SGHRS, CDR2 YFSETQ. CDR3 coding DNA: TGCGCCAGCAGCTTCGGGGATAATTCACCCCTCCACTTT. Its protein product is CASSFGDNSPLHF.

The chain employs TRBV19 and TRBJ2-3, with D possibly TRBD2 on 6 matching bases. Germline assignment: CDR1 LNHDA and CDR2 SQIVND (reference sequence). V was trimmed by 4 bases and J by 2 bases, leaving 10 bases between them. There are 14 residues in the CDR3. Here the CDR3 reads CASSTGGNTDTQYF. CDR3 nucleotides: TGTGCCAGTAGTACGGGCGGGAACACAGATACGCAGTATTTT.

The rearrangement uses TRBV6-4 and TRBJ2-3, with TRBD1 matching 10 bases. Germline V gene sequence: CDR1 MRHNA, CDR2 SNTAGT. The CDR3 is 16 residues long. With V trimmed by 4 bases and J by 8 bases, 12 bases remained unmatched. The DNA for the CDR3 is TGTGCCAGCAGTGGCCAACCGGGACAGGGGACTGGTACGCAGTATTTT. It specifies CASSGQPGQGTGTQYF.

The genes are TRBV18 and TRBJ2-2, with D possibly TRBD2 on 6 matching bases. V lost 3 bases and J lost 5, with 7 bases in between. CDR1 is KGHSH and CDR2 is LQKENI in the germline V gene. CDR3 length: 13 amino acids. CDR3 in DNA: TGTGCCAGCTCACCTCGGGAGACCGGGGAGCTGTTTTTT. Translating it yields CASSPRETGELFF. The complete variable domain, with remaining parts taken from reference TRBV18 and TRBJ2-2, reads NAGVMQNPRHLVRRRGQEARLRCSPMKGHSHVYWYRQLPEEGLKFMVYLQKENIIDESGMPKERFSAEFPKEGPSILRIQQVVRGDSAAYFCASSPRETGELFFGEGSRLTVL.

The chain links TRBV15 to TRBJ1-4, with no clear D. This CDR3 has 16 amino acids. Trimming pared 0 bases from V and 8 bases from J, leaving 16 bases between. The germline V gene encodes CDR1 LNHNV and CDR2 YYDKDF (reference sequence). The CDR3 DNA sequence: TGTGCCACCAGCAGAGATCTGATTGGCGGCGCGGAAAAACTGTTTTTT. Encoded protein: CATSRDLIGGAEKLFF.

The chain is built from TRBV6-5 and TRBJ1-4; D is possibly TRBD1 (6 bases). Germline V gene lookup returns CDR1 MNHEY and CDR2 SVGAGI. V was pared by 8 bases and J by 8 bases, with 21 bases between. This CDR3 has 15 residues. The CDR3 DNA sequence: TGTGCCAGCGGGAGGGGGGGACGGGGAACCGAAAAACTGTTTTTT. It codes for CASGRGGRGTEKLFF.

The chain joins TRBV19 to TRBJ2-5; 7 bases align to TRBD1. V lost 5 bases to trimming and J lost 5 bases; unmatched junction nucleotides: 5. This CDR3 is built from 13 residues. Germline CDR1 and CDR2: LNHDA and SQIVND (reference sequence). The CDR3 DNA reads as TGTGCCAGTAGTGTACTACAGGGGGAGACCCAGTACTTC. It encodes CASSVLQGETQYF.

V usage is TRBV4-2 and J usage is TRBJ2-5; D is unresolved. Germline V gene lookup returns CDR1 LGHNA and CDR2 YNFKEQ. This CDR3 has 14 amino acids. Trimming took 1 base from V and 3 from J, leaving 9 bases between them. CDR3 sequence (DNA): TGTGCCAGCAGCCAAGGGCTAGAGGAAGAGACCCAGTACTTC. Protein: CASSQGLEEETQYF.

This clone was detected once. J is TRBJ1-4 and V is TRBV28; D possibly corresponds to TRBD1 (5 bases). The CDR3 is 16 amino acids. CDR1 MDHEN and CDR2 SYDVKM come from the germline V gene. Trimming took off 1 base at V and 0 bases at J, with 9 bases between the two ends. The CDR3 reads CASSLYRGSTNEKLFF. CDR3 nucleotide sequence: TGTGCCAGCAGTTTATATCGGGGGTCAACTAATGAAAAACTGTTTTTT.

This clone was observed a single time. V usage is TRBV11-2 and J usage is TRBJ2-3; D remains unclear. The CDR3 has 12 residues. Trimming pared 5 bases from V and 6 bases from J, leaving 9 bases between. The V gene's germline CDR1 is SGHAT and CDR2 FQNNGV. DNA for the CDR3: TGTGCCAGCAGCGCCCGTCAGGATACGCAGTATTTT. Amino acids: CASSARQDTQYF.

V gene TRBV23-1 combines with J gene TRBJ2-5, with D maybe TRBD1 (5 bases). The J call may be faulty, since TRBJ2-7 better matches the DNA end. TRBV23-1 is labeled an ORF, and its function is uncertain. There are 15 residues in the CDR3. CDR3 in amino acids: CASSRGPARHYEQYF. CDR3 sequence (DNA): TGCGCCAGCAGTCGGGGCCCGGCTCGGCACTACGAGCAGTACTTC.

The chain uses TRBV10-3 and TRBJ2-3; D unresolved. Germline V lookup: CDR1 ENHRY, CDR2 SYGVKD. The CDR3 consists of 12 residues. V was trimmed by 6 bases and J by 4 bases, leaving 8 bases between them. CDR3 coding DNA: TGTGCCATCAGCCCTGAGTCAGATACGCAGTATTTT. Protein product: CAISPESDTQYF.

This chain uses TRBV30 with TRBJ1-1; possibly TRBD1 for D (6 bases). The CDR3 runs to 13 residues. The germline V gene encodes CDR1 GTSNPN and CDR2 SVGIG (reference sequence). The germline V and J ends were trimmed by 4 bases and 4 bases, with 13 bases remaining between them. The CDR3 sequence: CAWKWVGGTEAFF. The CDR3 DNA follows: TGTGCCTGGAAGTGGGTAGGGGGCACTGAAGCTTTCTTT.

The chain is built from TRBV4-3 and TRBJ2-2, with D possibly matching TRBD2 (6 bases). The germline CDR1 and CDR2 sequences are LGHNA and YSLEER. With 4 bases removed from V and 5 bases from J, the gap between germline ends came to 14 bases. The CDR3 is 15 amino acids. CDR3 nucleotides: TGCGCCAGCAGCCCTGGCCGGGAGTGGACCGGGGAGCTGTTTTTT. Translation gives CASSPGREWTGELFF.

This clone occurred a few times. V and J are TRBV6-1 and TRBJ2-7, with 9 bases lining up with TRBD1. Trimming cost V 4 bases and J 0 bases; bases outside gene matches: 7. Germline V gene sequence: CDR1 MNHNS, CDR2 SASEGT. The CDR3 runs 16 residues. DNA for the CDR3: TGTGCCAGCAGTGGAGGGAGACAGGGGGTCTCCTACGAGCAGTACTTC. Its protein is CASSGGRQGVSYEQYF.

CDR3 in DNA: TGTGCCAGCAGTGGCAAACAGGGGGGCATCAATGAGCAGTTCTTC. Its translation is CASSGKQGGINEQFF. The genes are TRBV6-4 and TRBJ2-1; 8 nucleotides line up with TRBD1. CDR3 length: 15 amino acids. The germline CDR1 and CDR2 sequences are MRHNA and SNTAGT. The junction had 8 bases not matched to a gene; V was cut back by 4 bases and J by 6 bases.

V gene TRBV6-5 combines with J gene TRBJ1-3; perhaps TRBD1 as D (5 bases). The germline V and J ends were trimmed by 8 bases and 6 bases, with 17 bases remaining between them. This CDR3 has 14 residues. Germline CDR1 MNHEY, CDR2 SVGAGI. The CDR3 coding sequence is TGTGCCAGCCGGGGAGGGCAGGGCGCAAACACCATATATTTT. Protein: CASRGGQGANTIYF.

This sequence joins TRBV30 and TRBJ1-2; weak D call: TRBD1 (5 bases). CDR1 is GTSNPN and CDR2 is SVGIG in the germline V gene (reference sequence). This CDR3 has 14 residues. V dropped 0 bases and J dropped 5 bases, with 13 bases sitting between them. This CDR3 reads CAWSVQQGPYGYTF. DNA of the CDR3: TGTGCCTGGAGTGTACAGCAGGGTCCTTATGGCTACACCTTC.

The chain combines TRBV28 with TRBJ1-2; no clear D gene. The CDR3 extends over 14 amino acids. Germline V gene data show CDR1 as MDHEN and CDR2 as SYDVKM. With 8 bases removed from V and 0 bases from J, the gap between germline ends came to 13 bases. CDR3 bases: TGTGCCAGCCAGAGCGGAGCCACTAACTATGGCTACACCTTC. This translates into CASQSGATNYGYTF.

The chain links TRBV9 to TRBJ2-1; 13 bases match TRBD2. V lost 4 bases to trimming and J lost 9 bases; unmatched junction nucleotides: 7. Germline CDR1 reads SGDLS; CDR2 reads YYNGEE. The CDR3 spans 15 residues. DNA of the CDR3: TGTGCCAGCAGCTTAGGACTAGCGGGAGCGGCTGAGCAGTTCTTC. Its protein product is CASSLGLAGAAEQFF.

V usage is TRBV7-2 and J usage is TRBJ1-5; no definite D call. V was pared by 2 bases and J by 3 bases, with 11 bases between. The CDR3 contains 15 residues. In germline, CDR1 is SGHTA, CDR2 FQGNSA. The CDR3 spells CASSLLSGVNQPQHF. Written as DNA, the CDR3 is TGTGCCAGCAGCTTACTGTCCGGGGTCAATCAGCCCCAGCATTTT.

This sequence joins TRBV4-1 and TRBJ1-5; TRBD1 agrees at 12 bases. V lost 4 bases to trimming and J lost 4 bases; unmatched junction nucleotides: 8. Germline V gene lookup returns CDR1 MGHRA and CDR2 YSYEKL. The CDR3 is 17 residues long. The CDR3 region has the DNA TGCGCCAGCAGCCTGGGGACAGGGGGCGTATGGAATCAGCCCCAGCATTTT. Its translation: CASSLGTGGVWNQPQHF.

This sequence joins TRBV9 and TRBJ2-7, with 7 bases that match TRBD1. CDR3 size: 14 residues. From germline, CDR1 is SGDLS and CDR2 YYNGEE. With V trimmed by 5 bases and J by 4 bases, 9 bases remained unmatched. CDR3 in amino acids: CASSGTGTEYEQYF. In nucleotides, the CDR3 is TGTGCCAGCAGTGGGACCGGGACAGAGTACGAGCAGTACTTC.